This T cell receptor beta chain was recovered during a study of shared clonotypes between healthy human individuals. Study-wide results and caveats: Owing to a small donor count, the genetic and exposure-history diversity represented was limited.

The data were produced by immunoSEQ multiplex PCR, yet TCRdb's version contains in-frame clones alone and is incomplete. The table shows about 2.1 million clones, with 93% occurring only once. The CDR3 runs 18 residues. Losses at the gene ends were 0 bases for V and 0 bases for J; bases not matched to a gene: 0. Germline-derived CDR1 and CDR2 are MNHEY and SMNVEV (reference sequence). The naive CD8 population came from CD45RO-negative cells selected for CCR7, without terminally differentiated effector memory CD45RA+ cells. Turning to this clone: Its specificity is not known. The identical CDR3 is also encoded by other nucleotide sequences in the sample.

The rearrangement uses TRBV27 and TRBJ2-3; 16 bases match TRBD2. This TCR was recovered from a man between 18 and 35 years old in good health. Some clones in this sample may be carry-over from other donors' samples. Sequenced sample: naive CD8+ T cells from PBMCs. The CDR3 nucleotides read TGTGCCAGCAGTTTATCGGGACTAGCGGGAGGGAGCACAGATACGCAGTATTTT. As protein: CASSLSGLAGGSTDTQYF.